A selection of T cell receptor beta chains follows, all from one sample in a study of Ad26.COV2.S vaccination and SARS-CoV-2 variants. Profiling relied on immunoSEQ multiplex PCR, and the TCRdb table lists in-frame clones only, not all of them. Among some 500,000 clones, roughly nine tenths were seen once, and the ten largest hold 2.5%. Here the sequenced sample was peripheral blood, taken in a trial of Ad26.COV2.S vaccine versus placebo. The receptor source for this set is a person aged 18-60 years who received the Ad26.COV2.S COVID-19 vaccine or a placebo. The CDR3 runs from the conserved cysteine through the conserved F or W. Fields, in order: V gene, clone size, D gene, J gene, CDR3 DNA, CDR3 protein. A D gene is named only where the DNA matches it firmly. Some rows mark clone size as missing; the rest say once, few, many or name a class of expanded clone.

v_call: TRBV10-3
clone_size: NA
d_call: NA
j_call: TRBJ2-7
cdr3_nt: TGTGCCATCAGTGAGTCGGCAGGGGCCTACGAGCAGTACTTC
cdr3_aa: CAISESAGAYEQYF

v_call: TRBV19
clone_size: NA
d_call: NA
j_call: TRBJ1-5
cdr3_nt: TGTGCCAGTAGCTGGGGGCTCGGCAATCAGCCCCAGCATTTT
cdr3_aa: CASSWGLGNQPQHF

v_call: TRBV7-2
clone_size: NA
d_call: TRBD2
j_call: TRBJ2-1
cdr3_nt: TGTGCCAGCAGCTCGCCAATAATGGGACTAGCGGGAGGAAAGAATGAGCAGTTCTTC
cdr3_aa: CASSSPIMGLAGGKNEQFF

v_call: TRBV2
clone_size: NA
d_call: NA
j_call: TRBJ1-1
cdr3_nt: TGTGCCAGCAGTGAAGGAGGAGAAGGGAGAGGGACTGAAGCTTTCTTT
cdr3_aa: CASSEGGEGRGTEAFF

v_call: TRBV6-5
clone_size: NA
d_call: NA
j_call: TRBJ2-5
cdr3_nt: TGTGCCAGCATGAGACAATCCTACCAAGAGACCCAGTACTTC
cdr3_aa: CASMRQSYQETQYF

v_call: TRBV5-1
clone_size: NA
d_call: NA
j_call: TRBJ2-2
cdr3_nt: TGCGCCAGCAGCTTGGTCGTGAACACCGGGGAGCTGTTTTTT
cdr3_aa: CASSLVVNTGELFF

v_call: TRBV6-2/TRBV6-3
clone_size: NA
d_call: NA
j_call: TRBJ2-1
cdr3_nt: TGTGCCAGCAGTCAACAGGGAGAAGGTGAGCAGTTCTTC
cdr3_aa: CASSQQGEGEQFF

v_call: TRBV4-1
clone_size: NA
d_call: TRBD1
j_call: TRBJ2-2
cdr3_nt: TGCGCCAGCAGCCATACCACAGGGGATTCCACCGGGGAGCTGTTTTTT
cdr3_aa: CASSHTTGDSTGELFF

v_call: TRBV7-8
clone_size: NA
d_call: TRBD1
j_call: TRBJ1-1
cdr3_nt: TGTGCCAGCAGCCCACCGCTGGGCAGGGGGCGGGAGACTGAAGCTTTCTTT
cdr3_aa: CASSPPLGRGRETEAFF

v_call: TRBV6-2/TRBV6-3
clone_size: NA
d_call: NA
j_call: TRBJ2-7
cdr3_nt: TGTGCCAGCAGTTACCGGCCAGCCCCTCTTTCCGAGCAGTACTTC
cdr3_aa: CASSYRPAPLSEQYF

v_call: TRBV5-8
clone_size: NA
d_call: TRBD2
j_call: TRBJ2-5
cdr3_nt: TGTGCCAGCCCCGGGGGGGCCCAGTACTTC
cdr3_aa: CASPGGAQYF

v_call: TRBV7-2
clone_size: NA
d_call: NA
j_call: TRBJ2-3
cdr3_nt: TGTGCCAGCAGCTTACACGTGTTAACAGGCGTGGGAGATACGCAGTATTTT
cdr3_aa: CASSLHVLTGVGDTQYF

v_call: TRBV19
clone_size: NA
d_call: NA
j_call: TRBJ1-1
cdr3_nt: TGTGCCAGTAGTATAGATGGCAGGGCGGACACTGAAGCTTTCTTT
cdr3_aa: CASSIDGRADTEAFF

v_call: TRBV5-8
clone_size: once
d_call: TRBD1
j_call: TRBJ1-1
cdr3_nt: TGTGCCAGCCCCGGTCAGGGGGCTACGAACACTGAAGCTTTCTTT
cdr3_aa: CASPGQGATNTEAFF

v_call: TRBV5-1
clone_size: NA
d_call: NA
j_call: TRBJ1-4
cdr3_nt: TGCGCCAGCAGCTTGTTCGGGACAACGGATGAAAAACTGTTTTTT
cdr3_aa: CASSLFGTTDEKLFF

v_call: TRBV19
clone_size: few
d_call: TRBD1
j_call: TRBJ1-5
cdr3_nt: TGTGCCAGTAGTGTCACAGGGGGAGGTCAGCCCCAGCATTTT
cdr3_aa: CASSVTGGGQPQHF

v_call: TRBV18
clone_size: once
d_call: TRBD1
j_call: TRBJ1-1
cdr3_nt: TGTGCCAGCTCACCAATGATCGCAGGGGGTCGGGACACTGAAGCTTTCTTT
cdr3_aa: CASSPMIAGGRDTEAFF

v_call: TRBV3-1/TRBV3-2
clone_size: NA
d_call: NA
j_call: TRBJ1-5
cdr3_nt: TGTGCCAGCAGCCGCAGTGGGGCTTTAGCCCAGCATTTT
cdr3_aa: CASSRSGALAQHF

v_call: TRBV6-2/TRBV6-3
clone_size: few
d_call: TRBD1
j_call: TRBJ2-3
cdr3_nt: TGTGCCAGCAGTGGTAGCCGTAGGACAGGGTCCACAGATACGCAGTATTTT
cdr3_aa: CASSGSRRTGSTDTQYF

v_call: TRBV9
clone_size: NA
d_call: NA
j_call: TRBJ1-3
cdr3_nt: TGTGCCAGCAGCGTACAAGGGGCTCCAGGAAACACCATATATTTT
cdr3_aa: CASSVQGAPGNTIYF

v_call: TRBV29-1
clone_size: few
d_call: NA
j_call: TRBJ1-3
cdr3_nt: TGCAGCGTTAAGAGGGGATCAGGAAACACCATATATTTT
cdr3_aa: CSVKRGSGNTIYF

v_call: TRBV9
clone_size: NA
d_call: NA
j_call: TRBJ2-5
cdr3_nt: TGTGCCAGCAGCCCAAGAGCGGAAAACCAAGAGACCCAGTACTTC
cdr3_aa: CASSPRAENQETQYF

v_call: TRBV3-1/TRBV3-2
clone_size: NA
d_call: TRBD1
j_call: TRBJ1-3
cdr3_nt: TGTGCCAGCAGCCGGGACAGGGCGAACACCATATATTTT
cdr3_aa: CASSRDRANTIYF

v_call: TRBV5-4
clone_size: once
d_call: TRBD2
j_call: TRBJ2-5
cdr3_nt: TGTGCCAGCAGCACTAGCGGGAGTGAGACCCAGTACTTC
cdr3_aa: CASSTSGSETQYF

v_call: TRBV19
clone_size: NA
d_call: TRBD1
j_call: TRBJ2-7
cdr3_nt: TGTGCCAGTAGTATGGGGACAGGGGATGGCGAGCAGTACTTC
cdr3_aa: CASSMGTGDGEQYF

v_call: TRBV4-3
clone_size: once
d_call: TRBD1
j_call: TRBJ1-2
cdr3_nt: TGCGCCAGCAGCCAAACAGGGGGCTACCACTATGGCTACACCTTC
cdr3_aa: CASSQTGGYHYGYTF

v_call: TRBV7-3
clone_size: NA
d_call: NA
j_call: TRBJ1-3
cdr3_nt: TGTGCCAGCAGCTTAATAGGTGGTTCTGGAAACACCATATATTTT
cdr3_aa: CASSLIGGSGNTIYF

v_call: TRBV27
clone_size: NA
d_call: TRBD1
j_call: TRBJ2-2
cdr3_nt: TGTGCCAGCAGTTTATACAGGGGCGCCGGGGAGCTGTTTTTT
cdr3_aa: CASSLYRGAGELFF

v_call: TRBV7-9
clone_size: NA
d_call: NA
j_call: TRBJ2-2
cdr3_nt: TGTGCCAGCAGCTTATCGAGGGAGGTGGCCGGGGAGCTGTTTTTT
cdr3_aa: CASSLSREVAGELFF

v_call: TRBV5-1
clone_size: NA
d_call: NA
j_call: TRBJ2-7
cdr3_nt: TGCGCCAGCAGCGCCGGCGCGGTTGAGGGCAGTACAGACTTC
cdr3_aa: CASSAGAVEGSTDF

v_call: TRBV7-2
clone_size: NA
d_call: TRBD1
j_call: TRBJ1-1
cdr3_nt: TGTGCCAGCAGCCGACCCCGACAGGGAACGGCTTTCTTT
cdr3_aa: CASSRPRQGTAFF

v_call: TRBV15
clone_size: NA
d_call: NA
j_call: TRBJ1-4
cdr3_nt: TGTGCCACCAGCAGAGGACAGTGGAATGAAAAACTGTTTTTT
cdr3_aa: CATSRGQWNEKLFF

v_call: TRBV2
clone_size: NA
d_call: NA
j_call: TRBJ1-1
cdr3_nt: TGTGCCAGCAGTGAATATGGTTCGGACCTCAACACTGAAGCTTTCTTT
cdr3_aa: CASSEYGSDLNTEAFF

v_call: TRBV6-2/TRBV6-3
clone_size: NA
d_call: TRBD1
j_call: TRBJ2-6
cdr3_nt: TGTGCCAGCAGTTACCTGACAGGGGGCGCTGGGGCCAACGTCCTGACTTTC
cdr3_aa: CASSYLTGGAGANVLTF

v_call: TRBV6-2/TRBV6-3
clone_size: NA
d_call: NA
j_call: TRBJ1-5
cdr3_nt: TGTGCCAGCAGTTGGACAAGCAGCAATCAGCCCCAGCATTTT
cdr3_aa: CASSWTSSNQPQHF

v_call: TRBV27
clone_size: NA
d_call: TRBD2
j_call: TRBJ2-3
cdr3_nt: TGTGCCAGCAGTTTTATGTCGCTAGCGGCTAGCACAGATACGCAGTATTTT
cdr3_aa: CASSFMSLAASTDTQYF

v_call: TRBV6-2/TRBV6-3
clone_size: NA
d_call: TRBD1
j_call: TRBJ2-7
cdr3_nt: TGTGCCAGCAGTCTGACAGGGATCGCCCACGAGCAGTACTTC
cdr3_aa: CASSLTGIAHEQYF

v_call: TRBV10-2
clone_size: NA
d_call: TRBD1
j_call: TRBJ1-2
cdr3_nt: TGCGCCGCCGACCGCCGGGACAGGGGGTCCTATGGCTACACCTTC
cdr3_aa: CAADRRDRGSYGYTF

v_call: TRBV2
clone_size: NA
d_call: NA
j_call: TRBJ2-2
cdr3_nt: TGTGCCAGCAAGTTTCTAAGTAACACCGGGGAGCTGTTTTTT
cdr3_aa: CASKFLSNTGELFF

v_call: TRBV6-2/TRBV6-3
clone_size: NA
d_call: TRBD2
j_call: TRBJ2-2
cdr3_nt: TGTGCCAGCAGTTACAGGACTAGCGGGAGATCGGACGGGGAGCTGTTTTTT
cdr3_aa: CASSYRTSGRSDGELFF

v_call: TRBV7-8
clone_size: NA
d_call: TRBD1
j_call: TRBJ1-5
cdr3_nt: TGTGCCAGCAGCGCCCCGACAGGGAGGAGTCAGCCCCAGCATTTT
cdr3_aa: CASSAPTGRSQPQHF

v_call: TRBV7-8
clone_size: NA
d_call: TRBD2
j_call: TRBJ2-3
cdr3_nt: TGTGCCAGCAGCCCCGTCCTAGCGGGGGTCACAGATACGCAGTATTTT
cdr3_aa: CASSPVLAGVTDTQYF

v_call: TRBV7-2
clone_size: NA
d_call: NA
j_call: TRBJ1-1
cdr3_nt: TGTGCCAGCAGCACGGGCCAACTCCTGGGAACTGAAGCTTTCTTT
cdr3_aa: CASSTGQLLGTEAFF

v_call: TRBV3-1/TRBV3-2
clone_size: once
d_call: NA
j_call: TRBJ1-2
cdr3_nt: TGTGCCAGCAGCCAATTCCGACACCCAGATGGCTACACCTTC
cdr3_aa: CASSQFRHPDGYTF

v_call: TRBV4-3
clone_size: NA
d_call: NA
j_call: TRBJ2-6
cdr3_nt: TGCGCCAGCAGCCAAACCAAGGTCCGCTCTGGGGCCAACGTCCTGACTTTC
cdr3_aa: CASSQTKVRSGANVLTF

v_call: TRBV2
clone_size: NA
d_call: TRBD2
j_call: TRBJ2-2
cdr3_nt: TGTGCCAGCAGTCGTAGCGGGGGAGACACCGGGGAGCTGTTTTTT
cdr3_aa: CASSRSGGDTGELFF

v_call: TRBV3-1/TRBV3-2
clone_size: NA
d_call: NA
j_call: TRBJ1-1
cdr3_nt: TGTGCCAGCAGCCACCTCATGAACACTGAAGCTTTCTTT
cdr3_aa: CASSHLMNTEAFF

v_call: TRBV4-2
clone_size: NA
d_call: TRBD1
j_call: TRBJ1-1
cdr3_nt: TGTGCCAGCAGCCCCACCGGGACAGGGTACGGGGACACTGAAGCTTTCTTT
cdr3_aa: CASSPTGTGYGDTEAFF

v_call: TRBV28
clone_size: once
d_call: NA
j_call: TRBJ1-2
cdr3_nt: TGTGCCAGCTGTCCCGGGGCCCTGGACTATGGCTACACCTTC
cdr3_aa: CASCPGALDYGYTF

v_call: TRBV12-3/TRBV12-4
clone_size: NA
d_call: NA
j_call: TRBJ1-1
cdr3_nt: TGTGCCAGCAGTTGGGGCCAGAACACTGAAGCTTTCTTT
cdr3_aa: CASSWGQNTEAFF

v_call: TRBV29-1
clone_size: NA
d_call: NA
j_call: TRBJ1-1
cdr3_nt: TGCAGCTCTAGGGGGGGGGCGAACACTGAAGCTTTCTTT
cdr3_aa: CSSRGGANTEAFF